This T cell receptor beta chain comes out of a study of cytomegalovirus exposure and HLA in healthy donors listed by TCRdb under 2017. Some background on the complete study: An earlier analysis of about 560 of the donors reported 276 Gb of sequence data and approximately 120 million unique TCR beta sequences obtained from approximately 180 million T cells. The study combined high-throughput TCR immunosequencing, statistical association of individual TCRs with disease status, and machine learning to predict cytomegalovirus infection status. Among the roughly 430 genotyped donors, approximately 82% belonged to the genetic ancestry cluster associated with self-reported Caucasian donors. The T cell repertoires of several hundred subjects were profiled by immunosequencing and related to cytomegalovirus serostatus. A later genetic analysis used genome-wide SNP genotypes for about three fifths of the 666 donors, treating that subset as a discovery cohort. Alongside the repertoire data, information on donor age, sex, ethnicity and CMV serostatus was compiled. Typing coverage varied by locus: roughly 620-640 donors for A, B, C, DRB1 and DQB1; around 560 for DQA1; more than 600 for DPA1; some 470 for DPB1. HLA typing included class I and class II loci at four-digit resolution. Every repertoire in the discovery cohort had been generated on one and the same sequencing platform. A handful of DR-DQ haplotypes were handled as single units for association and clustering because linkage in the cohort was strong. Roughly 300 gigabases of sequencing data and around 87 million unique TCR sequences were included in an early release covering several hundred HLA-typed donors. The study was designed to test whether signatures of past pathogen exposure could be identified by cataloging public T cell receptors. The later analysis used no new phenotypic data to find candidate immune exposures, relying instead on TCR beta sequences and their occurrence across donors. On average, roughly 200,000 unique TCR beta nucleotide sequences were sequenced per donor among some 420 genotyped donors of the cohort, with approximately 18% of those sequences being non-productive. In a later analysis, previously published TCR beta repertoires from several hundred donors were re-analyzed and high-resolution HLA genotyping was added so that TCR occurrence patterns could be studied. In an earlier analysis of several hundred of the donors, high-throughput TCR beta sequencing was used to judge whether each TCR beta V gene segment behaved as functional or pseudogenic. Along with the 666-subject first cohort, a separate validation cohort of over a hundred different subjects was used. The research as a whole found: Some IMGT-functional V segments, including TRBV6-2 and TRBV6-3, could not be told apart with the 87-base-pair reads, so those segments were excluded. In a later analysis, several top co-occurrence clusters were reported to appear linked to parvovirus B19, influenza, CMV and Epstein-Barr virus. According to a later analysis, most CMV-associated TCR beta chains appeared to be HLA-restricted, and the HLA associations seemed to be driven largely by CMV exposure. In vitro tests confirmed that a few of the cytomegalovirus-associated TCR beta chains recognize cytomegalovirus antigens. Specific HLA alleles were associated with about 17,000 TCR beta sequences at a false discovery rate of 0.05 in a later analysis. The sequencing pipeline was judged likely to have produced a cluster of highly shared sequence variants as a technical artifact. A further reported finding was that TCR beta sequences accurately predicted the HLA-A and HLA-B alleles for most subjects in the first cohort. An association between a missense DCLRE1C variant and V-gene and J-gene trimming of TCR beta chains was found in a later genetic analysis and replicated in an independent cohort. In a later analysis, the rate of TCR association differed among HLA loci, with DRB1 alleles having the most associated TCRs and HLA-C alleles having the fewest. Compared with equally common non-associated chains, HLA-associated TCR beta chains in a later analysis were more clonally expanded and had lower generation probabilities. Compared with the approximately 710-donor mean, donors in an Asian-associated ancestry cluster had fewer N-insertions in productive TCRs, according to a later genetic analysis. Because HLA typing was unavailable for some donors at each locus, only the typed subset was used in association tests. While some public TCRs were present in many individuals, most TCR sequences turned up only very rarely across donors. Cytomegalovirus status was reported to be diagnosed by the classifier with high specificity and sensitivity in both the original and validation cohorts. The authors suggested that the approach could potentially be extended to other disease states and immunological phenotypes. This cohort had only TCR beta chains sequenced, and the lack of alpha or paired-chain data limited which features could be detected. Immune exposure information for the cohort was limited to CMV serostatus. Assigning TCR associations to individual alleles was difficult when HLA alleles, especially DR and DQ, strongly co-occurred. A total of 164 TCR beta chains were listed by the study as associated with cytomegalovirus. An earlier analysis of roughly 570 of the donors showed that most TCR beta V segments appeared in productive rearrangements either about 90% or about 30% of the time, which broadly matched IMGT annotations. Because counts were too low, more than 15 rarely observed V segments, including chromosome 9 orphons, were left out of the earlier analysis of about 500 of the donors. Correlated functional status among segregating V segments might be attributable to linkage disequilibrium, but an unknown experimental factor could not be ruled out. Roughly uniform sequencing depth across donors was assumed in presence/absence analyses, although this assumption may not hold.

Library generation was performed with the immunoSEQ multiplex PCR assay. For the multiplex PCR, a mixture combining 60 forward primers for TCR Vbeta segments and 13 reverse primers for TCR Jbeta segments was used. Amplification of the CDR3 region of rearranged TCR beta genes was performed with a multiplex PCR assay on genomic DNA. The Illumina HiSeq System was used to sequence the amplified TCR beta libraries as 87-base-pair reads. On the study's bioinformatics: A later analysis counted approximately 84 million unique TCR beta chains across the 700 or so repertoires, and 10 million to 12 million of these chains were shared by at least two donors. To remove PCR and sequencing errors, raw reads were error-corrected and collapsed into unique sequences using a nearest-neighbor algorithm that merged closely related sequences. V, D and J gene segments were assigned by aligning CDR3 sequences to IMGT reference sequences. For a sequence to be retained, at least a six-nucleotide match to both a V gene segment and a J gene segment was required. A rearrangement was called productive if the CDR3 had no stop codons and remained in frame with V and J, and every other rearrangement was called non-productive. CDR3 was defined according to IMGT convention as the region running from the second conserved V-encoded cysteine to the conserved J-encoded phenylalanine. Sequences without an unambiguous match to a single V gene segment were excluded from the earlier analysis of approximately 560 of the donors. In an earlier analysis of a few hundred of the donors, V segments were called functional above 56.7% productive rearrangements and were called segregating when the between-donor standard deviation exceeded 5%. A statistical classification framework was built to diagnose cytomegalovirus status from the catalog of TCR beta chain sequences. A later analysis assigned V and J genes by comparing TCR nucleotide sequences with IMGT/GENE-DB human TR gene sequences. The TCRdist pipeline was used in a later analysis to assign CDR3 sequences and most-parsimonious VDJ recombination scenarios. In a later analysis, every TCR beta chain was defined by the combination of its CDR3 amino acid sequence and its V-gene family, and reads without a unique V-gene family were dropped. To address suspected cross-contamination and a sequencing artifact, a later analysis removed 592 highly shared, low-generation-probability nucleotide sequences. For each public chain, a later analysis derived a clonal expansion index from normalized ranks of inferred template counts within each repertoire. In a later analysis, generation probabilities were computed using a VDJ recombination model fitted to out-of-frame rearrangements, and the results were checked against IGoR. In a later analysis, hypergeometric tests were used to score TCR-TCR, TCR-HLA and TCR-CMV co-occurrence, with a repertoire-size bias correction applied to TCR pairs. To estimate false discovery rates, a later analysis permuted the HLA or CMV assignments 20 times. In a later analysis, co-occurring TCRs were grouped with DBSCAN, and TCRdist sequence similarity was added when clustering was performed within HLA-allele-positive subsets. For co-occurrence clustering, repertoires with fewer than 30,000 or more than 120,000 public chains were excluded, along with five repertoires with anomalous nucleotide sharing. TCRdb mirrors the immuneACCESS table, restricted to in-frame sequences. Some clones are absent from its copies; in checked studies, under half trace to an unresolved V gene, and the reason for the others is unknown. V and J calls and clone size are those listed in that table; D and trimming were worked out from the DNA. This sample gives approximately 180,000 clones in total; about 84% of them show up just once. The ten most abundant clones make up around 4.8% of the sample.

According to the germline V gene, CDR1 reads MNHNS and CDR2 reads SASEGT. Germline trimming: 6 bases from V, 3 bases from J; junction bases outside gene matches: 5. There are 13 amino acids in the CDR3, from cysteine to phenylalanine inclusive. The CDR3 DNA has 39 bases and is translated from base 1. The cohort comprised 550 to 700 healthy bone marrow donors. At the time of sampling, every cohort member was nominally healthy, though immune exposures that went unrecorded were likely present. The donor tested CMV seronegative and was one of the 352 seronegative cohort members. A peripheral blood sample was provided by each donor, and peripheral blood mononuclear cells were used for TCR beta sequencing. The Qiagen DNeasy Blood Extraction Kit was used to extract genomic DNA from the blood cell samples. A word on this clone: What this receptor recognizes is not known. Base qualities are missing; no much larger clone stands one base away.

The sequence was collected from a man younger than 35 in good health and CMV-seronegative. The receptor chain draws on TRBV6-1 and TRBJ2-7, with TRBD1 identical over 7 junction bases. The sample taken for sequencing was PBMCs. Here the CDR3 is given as CASSLDRSYEQYF. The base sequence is TGTGCCAGCAGCCTGGACAGGAGCTACGAGCAGTACTTC.